What follows are 23 T cell receptor beta chains derived from one specimen sequenced in a study of blood T cells in healthy people across ages. The use of a sample-barcoded 5' primer and a J-beta primer mix characterized a second PCR of about 7 to 12 cycles. TCRdb reprocessed the 5' RACE reads with MiXCR, giving one entry per CDR3 protein. Here the sample spans around 940,000 distinct CDR3 sequences, 45% to 60% being singletons. Sequencing used blood. These receptors were taken from a woman aged 60 to 75 in good health.

This clonotype occurred a few times. The chain joins TRBV28 to TRBJ2-7, with a possible D match to TRBD1 (6 bases). Trimming removed 7 bases at V and 3 bases at J, with 10 bases between. This CDR3 contains 12 residues. In germline, CDR1 is MDHEN, CDR2 SYDVKM. For the CDR3, the DNA is TGTGCCAGCAAGGGACACCGCTACGAGCAGTACTTC. It encodes CASKGHRYEQYF. The full variable domain, in which reference TRBV28 and TRBJ2-7 provide the parts outside the CDR3, is DVKVTQSSRYLVKRTGEKVFLECVQDMDHENMFWYRQDPGLGLRLIYFSYDVKMKEKGDIPEGYSVSREKKERFSLILESASTNQTSMYLCASKGHRYEQYFGPGTRLTVT.

The rearrangement links TRBV20-1 to TRBJ2-6; TRBD1 aligns across 9 bases. The CDR3 covers 16 residues. Per germline, CDR1 DFQATT and CDR2 SNEGSKA (reference sequence). Trimming at V came to 6 bases and at J to 0 bases, leaving 6 bases not matched to a gene. For the CDR3, the DNA is TGCAGTGCAAGGGACAGGGTATTCTCTGGGGCCAACGTCCTGACTTTC. Residues: CSARDRVFSGANVLTF.

The table lists this clonotype with a few counts. This sequence joins TRBV5-1 and TRBJ2-1; the D gene is possibly TRBD2 (5 bases). The CDR3 has 15 residues. Looked up from germline, CDR1 is SGHRS and CDR2 is YFSETQ. V dropped 0 bases and J dropped 0 bases, with 7 bases sitting between them. The CDR3 reads CASSLADYSYNEQFF. The DNA of the CDR3 is TGCGCCAGCAGCTTGGCCGACTACTCCTACAATGAGCAGTTCTTC.

The chain is built from TRBV4-1 and TRBJ2-1; TRBD2 aligns across 11 bases. The CDR3 sequence is 15 residues long. Germline CDR1 reads MGHRA; CDR2 reads YSYEKL. Germline trimming cut 1 base from V and 7 bases from J; bases unmatched to any gene: 3. CDR3 nucleotide sequence: TGCGCCAGCAGCCAAGGGTCTAGCGGGAGGAATGAGCAGTTCTTC. Its translation: CASSQGSSGRNEQFF.

The chain has TRBV29-1 and TRBJ2-7; TRBD1 might be the D (6 bases). The CDR3 spans 15 residues. Trimming took off 6 bases at V and 0 bases at J, with 18 bases between the two ends. Germline V lookup: CDR1 SQVTM, CDR2 ANQGSEA. CDR3 sequence reads: CSVENTGKHSYEQYF. Written as DNA, the CDR3 is TGCAGCGTAGAAAACACAGGGAAACACTCCTACGAGCAGTACTTC.

This chain connects TRBV7-2 to TRBJ1-1; TRBD1 agrees at 9 bases. This CDR3 comprises 15 residues. CDR1 and CDR2 from the germline V gene are SGHTA and FQGNSA. The V gene end was trimmed by 1 base and the J gene end by 5 bases; junction bases not matched to a gene: 5. The CDR3 here is CASSLEGTGSTEAFF. CDR3 coding DNA: TGTGCCAGCAGCTTAGAAGGGACAGGGAGTACTGAAGCTTTCTTT.

The V gene is TRBV20-1, the J gene TRBJ1-2; no definite D call. This CDR3 is built from 13 residues. Germline values: CDR1 DFQATT, CDR2 SNEGSKA (reference sequence). V shed 6 bases and J shed 7 bases, with 18 bases lying between them. CDR3: CSAQISMRGGYTF. The CDR3 nucleotides are TGCAGTGCCCAGATCTCCATGAGAGGTGGCTACACCTTC.

This clonotype was seen a few times. V gene TRBV20-1 combines with J gene TRBJ1-6; 10 bases map to TRBD1. The CDR3 is 14 residues long. V lost 2 bases and J lost 8; bases outside the gene matches: 3. Per germline, CDR1 DFQATT and CDR2 SNEGSKA (reference sequence). CDR3 region: CSARTGTGDSPLHF. CDR3 DNA: TGCAGTGCTAGAACAGGGACAGGGGATTCACCCCTCCACTTT.

The chain has TRBV7-2 and TRBJ1-6; D might be TRBD1 (6 bases). The CDR3 has 15 amino acids. Germline V gene data show CDR1 as SGHTA and CDR2 as FQGNSA. V was clipped by 1 base and J by 7 bases, with 11 bases between them. The CDR3 DNA reads TGTGCCAGCAGCTTAGAAGGGACACGCAATTCACCCCTCCACTTT. The encoded protein is CASSLEGTRNSPLHF.

This clonotype was seen a few times. The rearrangement uses TRBV4-1 and TRBJ2-7; D uncertain. Germline V gene data show CDR1 as MGHRA and CDR2 as YSYEKL. The V end lost 1 base, the J end lost 0 bases, and 13 bases lay between the germline ends. This CDR3 has 16 residues. The CDR3 loop is CASSQVTPLGSYEQYF. CDR3 DNA sequence: TGCGCCAGCAGCCAAGTGACTCCCTTAGGCTCCTACGAGCAGTACTTC.

The rearrangement uses TRBV11-2 and TRBJ2-2; 7 nucleotides align to TRBD2. CDR3 size: 15 residues. Germline V gene lookup returns CDR1 SGHAT and CDR2 FQNNGV. With V trimmed by 6 bases and J by 6 bases, 10 bases remained unmatched. The CDR3 sequence: CASSSHGGRAGELFF. The CDR3 DNA follows: TGTGCCAGCAGTTCCCACGGGGGGAGGGCCGGGGAGCTGTTTTTT.

This rearrangement joins TRBV29-1 to TRBJ2-1; 10 bases are shared with TRBD2. CDR1 is SQVTM and CDR2 is ANQGSEA in the germline V gene. This CDR3 is built from 17 residues. The J segment lost 0 bases and the V segment lost 1 base, leaving 6 bases of the junction unmatched. The DNA for the CDR3 is TGCAGCGTTGAAGTGGGGCCTAGCGGGAGCTCCTACAATGAGCAGTTCTTC. As protein: CSVEVGPSGSSYNEQFF.

This clonotype was seen a single time. At one boundary the junction diverges from the germline segment, which might be a read error. This rearrangement joins TRBV4-1 to TRBJ2-7; 8 bases align to TRBD1. CDR1 and CDR2 (germline): MGHRA, YSYEKL. There are 14 residues in the CDR3. The CDR3 DNA follows: TGCGCCGGCAGCCCAAGGACAGGGCCCTACGAGCAGTACTTC. Its translation: CAGSPRTGPYEQYF.

J is TRBJ2-1 and V is TRBV7-2; TRBD1 aligns across 9 bases. The CDR3 has 15 amino acids. Germline V gene sequence: CDR1 SGHTA, CDR2 FQGNSA. The V segment lost 5 bases and the J segment 10 bases; nucleotides outside the gene matches: 12. In nucleotides, the CDR3 is TGTGCCAGCAGCGTCACCGGGACAGGGCTCTACGAGCAGTTCTTC. It codes for CASSVTGTGLYEQFF.

Comments on this clonotype: A much larger clone is a single base away; this may be a read error. The rearrangement links TRBV29-1 to TRBJ2-5, with unresolved D. Per germline, CDR1 SQVTM and CDR2 ANQGSEA. This CDR3 region has 12 residues. Trimming took 6 bases from V and 11 from J, leaving 19 bases between them. This chain's CDR3 is CSVQDRPNEQYF. DNA of the CDR3: TGCAGCGTGCAAGACCGTCCTAATGAGCAGTACTTC.

This clonotype has more than one count but fewer than ten. V gene TRBV28 combines with J gene TRBJ2-7; unclear D gene. The ends were cut back, 5 bases at V and 0 bases at J, with 14 bases in the middle. This CDR3 is 15 amino acids long. Germline loops: CDR1 MDHEN, CDR2 SYDVKM. This chain's CDR3 is CASSPRVRSSYEQYF. The DNA for the CDR3 is TGTGCCAGCAGTCCCCGGGTTAGAAGCTCCTACGAGCAGTACTTC.

This chain uses TRBV20-1 with TRBJ2-3; tentative D call: TRBD1 (6 bases). V shed 6 bases and J shed 6 bases, with 13 bases lying between them. The CDR3 loop spans 12 amino acids. Germline CDR1 DFQATT, CDR2 SNEGSKA (reference sequence). The CDR3 DNA follows: TGCAGTGCCACAACAGGGTCGGATACGCAGTATTTT. This translates into CSATTGSDTQYF.

The chain uses TRBV12-3 or TRBV12-4 and TRBJ2-7, with a weak D call TRBD2 (6 bases). CDR3 length: 15 amino acids. V lost 2 bases and J lost 6, with 17 bases in between. CDR3 amino acids: CASSLSRWEVAEQYF. Here the CDR3 DNA reads TGTGCCAGCAGTTTAAGTAGGTGGGAGGTGGCCGAGCAGTACTTC.

This chain links TRBV5-1 with TRBJ1-1; weak D call: TRBD1 (5 bases). CDR1 is SGHRS, CDR2 YFSETQ, per germline. Trimming stripped 5 bases from V and 0 bases from J, with 11 bases between. CDR3 length equals 14 residues. The CDR3 sequence is CASRSRGMNTEAFF. The CDR3 nucleotides are TGCGCCAGCAGATCTCGGGGCATGAACACTGAAGCTTTCTTT.

This chain connects TRBV12-3 or TRBV12-4 to TRBJ1-5; D unresolved. Trimming cost V 8 bases and J 0 bases, with 14 bases left between them. This CDR3 spans 15 amino acids. The CDR3 DNA is TGTGCCAGCCGGGTAGGAGGCTATAGCAATCAGCCCCAGCATTTT. This codes for CASRVGGYSNQPQHF.

The rearrangement links TRBV18 to TRBJ2-2; D call uncertain. In germline, CDR1 is KGHSH, CDR2 LQKENI. This CDR3 has 15 amino acids. V lost 3 bases, J lost 5 bases, and 13 bases lay in between. CDR3 in DNA: TGTGCCAGCTCACCGGTAGTCCAGGCAACCGGGGAGCTGTTTTTT. Encoded protein: CASSPVVQATGELFF. Looking up the rest from reference TRBV18 and TRBJ2-2 gives the full variable domain: NAGVMQNPRHLVRRRGQEARLRCSPMKGHSHVYWYRQLPEEGLKFMVYLQKENIIDESGMPKERFSAEFPKEGPSILRIQQVVRGDSAAYFCASSPVVQATGELFFGEGSRLTVL.

The chain combines TRBV20-1 with TRBJ2-3; 11 nucleotides match TRBD2. The germline V gene encodes CDR1 DFQATT and CDR2 SNEGSKA (reference sequence). V lost 6 bases and J lost 4; bases outside the gene matches: 6. This CDR3 is built from 14 residues. The CDR3 region has the DNA TGCAGTGCCACTAGCGGGAGAGGCTCAGATACGCAGTATTTT. Its translation: CSATSGRGSDTQYF.

In this sample, this clonotype turned up a few times. This chain uses TRBV4-2 with TRBJ2-3; 9 bases match TRBD1. The CDR3 runs to 16 residues. Germline V gene data show CDR1 as LGHNA and CDR2 as YNFKEQ. V gave up 7 bases and J gave up 5 bases; unmatched junction bases: 13. CDR3 DNA: TGTGCCAGCACCTATCGGCAGGGACAGGGAGGAGATACGCAGTATTTT. Its protein is CASTYRQGQGGDTQYF.